Shown below are 8 T cell receptor beta chains from a single sample sequenced in a study of CD8 T cells in ankylosing spondylitis. MiXCR was run by TCRdb on the 5' RACE reads, yielding one entry per CDR3 protein. This sample has 36,000 or so distinct CDR3 sequences; 5.5% to 7.5% occur once, and the top ten carry approximately 12%. The sequencing sample was made of blood, either unsorted or a sorted T cell fraction (not recorded which). The origin of the receptors is a male donor with ankylosing spondylitis or in good health (not recorded which).

Sample share makes this clonotype medium-sized (0.01 to 0.1%). The chain couples TRBV5-1 to TRBJ1-5; D possibly corresponds to TRBD1 (6 bases). The CDR3 spans 14 residues. Germline V gives CDR1 SGHRS, CDR2 YFSETQ. Trimming took off 3 bases at V and 7 bases at J, with 14 bases between the two ends. CDR3 amino acids: CASSSQGGQQPQHF. The DNA of the CDR3 is TGCGCCAGCAGCTCACAGGGAGGACAACAGCCCCAGCATTTT.

This clonotype was found many times. V usage is TRBV29-1 and J usage is TRBJ2-7, with 9 bases that match TRBD1. The junction had 8 bases not matched to a gene; V was cut back by 4 bases and J by 1 base. Germline V lookup: CDR1 SQVTM, CDR2 ANQGSEA. The length of the CDR3 is 15 residues. The CDR3 protein is CSVGNMGQGSYEQYF. DNA of the CDR3: TGCAGCGTTGGTAACATGGGACAGGGATCCTACGAGCAGTACTTC.

As concerns this clonotype: One end of the junction varies from germline; a read error may be responsible. V gene TRBV5-1 combines with J gene TRBJ1-3; D may be TRBD1 (5 bases). The germline V gene encodes CDR1 SGHRS and CDR2 YFSETQ. The CDR3 contains 17 residues. As DNA, the CDR3 is TGCGCCAGCAGCTTGGATGGGGCTGGATTGTCTGGAACCACCATATATTTT. Translation gives CASSLDGAGLSGTTIYF. Based on the CDR3 plus reference TRBV5-1 and TRBJ1-3, the full variable domain is KAGVTQTPRYLIKTRGQQVTLSCSPISGHRSVSWYQQTPGQGLQFLFEYFSETQRNKGNFPGRFSGRQFSNSRSEMNVSTLELGDSALYLCASSLDGAGLSGTTIYFGEGSWLTVV.

The sample holds many counts of this clonotype. The chain recombines TRBV3-1 with TRBJ1-1; unclear D gene. This CDR3 contains 13 residues. Per the germline V gene, CDR1 is LGHDT and CDR2 is YNNKEL (reference sequence). V was trimmed by 1 base and J by 1 base, leaving 4 bases between them. This CDR3 is CASSQVGNTEAFF. CDR3 nucleotides: TGTGCCAGCAGCCAAGTGGGGAACACTGAAGCTTTCTTT.

This clonotype was recorded many times. J is TRBJ2-3 and V is TRBV24-1, with D perhaps TRBD2 (6 bases). V lost 1 base and J lost 1, with 8 bases in between. The germline V gene has CDR1 KGHDR and CDR2 SFDVKD. This CDR3 contains 15 residues. CDR3: CATSDFGTRTDTQYF. CDR3 DNA: TGTGCCACCAGTGATTTTGGGACTCGCACAGATACGCAGTATTTT.

This clonotype was counted ten times or more. This rearrangement joins TRBV18 to TRBJ2-2; D not certain. V lost 0 bases and J 7 bases, leaving 12 bases between the germline ends. The CDR3 spans 15 residues. Per the germline V gene, CDR1 is KGHSH and CDR2 is LQKENI. The CDR3 DNA follows: TGTGCCAGCTCACCACCTTCCCCAGCCGTCGGGGAGCTGTTTTTT. Protein product: CASSPPSPAVGELFF.

This clonotype was observed many times. V and J are TRBV7-6 and TRBJ2-1, with 9 bases fitting TRBD1. The CDR3 runs to 18 residues. Germline CDR1 is SGHVS and CDR2 is FNYEAQ. The junction had 10 bases not matched to a gene; V was cut back by 4 bases and J by 0 bases. The CDR3 loop reads CASSSTGGGLFSYNEQFF. CDR3 in DNA: TGTGCCAGCAGCTCTACAGGGGGCGGACTCTTCTCCTACAATGAGCAGTTCTTC.

This clonotype was found many times. CDR3 DNA: TGCGCCAGCCAATACGGGGGGAACACTGAAGCTTTCTTT. Translated: CASQYGGNTEAFF. This chain links TRBV5-1 with TRBJ1-1, with D maybe TRBD1 (5 bases). Trimming removed 7 bases from V and 1 base from J, with 11 bases in between. CDR3 length: 13 amino acids. Germline CDR1 reads SGHRS; CDR2 reads YFSETQ.